Following are 22 T cell receptor beta chains from one sample sequenced in a study of naive and memory T cell subsets. Both TRBC1 and TRBC2 were covered by a beta constant-region primer of two equimolar oligonucleotides. TCRdb ran MiXCR on the UMI-ligation and nested PCR reads and lists one entry per CDR3 protein. The sample lists about 90,000 distinct CDR3 sequences, 7% to 7.5% occurring once. The sequencing sample was made of central memory CD4+ T cells from blood. The receptors originated from a human donor in good health.

This clonotype has more than one count but fewer than ten. V is TRBV6-2 or TRBV6-3 and J is TRBJ2-2; D call uncertain. This CDR3 is 18 amino acids long. V lost 2 bases, J lost 4 bases, and 20 bases lay in between. CDR1 MNHEY and CDR2 SVGEGT come from the germline V gene. CDR3 loop: CASSYPPWARGVTGELFF. In nucleotides, the CDR3 is TGTGCCAGCAGTTACCCTCCCTGGGCTAGAGGAGTCACCGGGGAGCTGTTTTTT.

This clonotype was found many times. The rearrangement uses TRBV20-1 and TRBJ1-1, with D perhaps TRBD1 (6 bases). The CDR3 sequence is 15 residues long. Germline V lookup: CDR1 DFQATT, CDR2 SNEGSKA (reference sequence). V was cut by 3 bases and J by 6 bases, with 20 bases left in between. CDR3 amino acids: CSASPTTRRGPEAFF. In DNA form, the CDR3 reads TGCAGTGCTAGTCCCACAACTCGCAGGGGCCCTGAAGCTTTCTTT.

This clonotype was counted many times. The chain has TRBV12-3 or TRBV12-4 and TRBJ2-5; perhaps TRBD2 as D (5 bases). The CDR3 contains 13 residues. Between the trimmed V and J ends, which lost 6 bases and 7 bases, there was a span of 15 bases. This chain's CDR3 is CASRKHSEATQYF. CDR3 nucleotides: TGTGCCAGCAGGAAACATAGCGAAGCGACCCAGTACTTC.

This clonotype was seen ten or more times. The chain has TRBV5-1 and TRBJ1-1, with 9 bases matching TRBD1. This CDR3 has 15 amino acids. Germline V gene sequence: CDR1 SGHRS, CDR2 YFSETQ. J gave up 4 bases and V 4 bases, and 8 bases lay outside the gene matches. The CDR3 is CASSRGQGVRTEAFF. The CDR3 DNA reads TGCGCCAGCAGCCGGGGACAGGGTGTTCGCACTGAAGCTTTCTTT.

The genes are TRBV20-1 and TRBJ2-5; possible D gene TRBD2, 5 bases. The V end lost 0 bases, the J end lost 5 bases, and 25 bases lay between the germline ends. CDR3 length: 18 residues. CDR1 is DFQATT, CDR2 SNEGSKA, per germline (reference sequence). CDR3 in amino acids: CSARDLAGRRNRMETQYF. As DNA, the CDR3 is TGCAGTGCTAGAGATCTGGCTGGCAGGAGGAACCGAATGGAGACCCAGTACTTC.

This clonotype was counted only a few times. The chain has TRBV11-2 and TRBJ2-2; TRBD1 is a possible D gene (6 bases). Trimming took 0 bases from V and 5 from J, leaving 16 bases between them. Germline CDR1 SGHAT, CDR2 FQNNGV. The CDR3 is 17 amino acids. The CDR3 nucleotides are TGTGCCAGCAGCTTAGAAGGGGCAGGGGCTGGGACCGGGGAGCTGTTTTTT. This sequence encodes CASSLEGAGAGTGELFF. Supplemented by reference TRBV11-2 and TRBJ2-2, the full variable domain reads EAGVAQSPRYKIIEKRQSVAFWCNPISGHATLYWYQQILGQGPKLLIQFQNNGVVDDSQLPKDRFSAERLKGVDSTLKIQPAKLEDSAVYLCASSLEGAGAGTGELFFGEGSRLTVL.

This clonotype has just a few counts. This sequence joins TRBV7-9 and TRBJ2-5; TRBD2 might be the D (6 bases). The CDR3 consists of 17 residues. The germline V gene has CDR1 SEHNR and CDR2 FQNEAQ (reference sequence). Trimming took off 0 bases at V and 4 bases at J, with 18 bases between the two ends. The CDR3 DNA is TGTGCCAGCAGCTTAGCCCCCGGGAGTACTTATGGAGAGACCCAGTACTTC. Residues: CASSLAPGSTYGETQYF.

This clonotype showed up many times. The CDR3 reads CASNNRDRGGYTF. CDR3 DNA sequence: TGTGCCAGCAACAACAGGGATCGGGGTGGCTACACCTTC. The J gene is TRBJ1-2, the V gene TRBV5-6, with a weak D call TRBD1 (6 bases). The V and J ends lost 6 bases and 7 bases respectively, with 16 bases between them. The CDR3 contains 13 residues. CDR1 SGHDT and CDR2 YYEEEE come from the germline V gene.

The sample holds many counts of this clonotype. The chain combines TRBV7-2 with TRBJ2-1, with 8 bases aligning to TRBD2. After removal of 4 bases from V and 0 bases from J, the junction contained 8 bases not matched to a gene. The CDR3 runs to 17 residues. Germline V gene lookup returns CDR1 SGHTA and CDR2 FQGNSA. CDR3 coding DNA: TGTGCCAGCAGCTCCCTCGGGGGGGGGCGCTCCTACAATGAGCAGTTCTTC. Encoded protein: CASSSLGGGRSYNEQFF.

This sequence joins TRBV27 and TRBJ1-6; 7 bases match TRBD1. CDR3 size: 15 residues. From germline, CDR1 is MNHEY and CDR2 SMNVEV (reference sequence). The trim removed 6 bases at V and 5 bases at J, leaving 7 bases unmatched. The CDR3 loop reads CASSPYRGHNSPLHF. The CDR3 coding sequence is TGTGCCAGCAGCCCATACAGGGGACATAATTCACCCCTCCACTTT.

This clonotype came up many times. The J gene is TRBJ2-3, the V gene TRBV5-4; 8 nucleotides align to TRBD1. J was trimmed by 4 bases and V by 3 bases; bases with no gene match: 7. Per germline, CDR1 SGHNT and CDR2 YYREEE (reference sequence). The CDR3 spans 15 residues. The CDR3 region has the DNA TGTGCCAGCAGCTCCAGGGACAGGACTGCAGATACGCAGTATTTT. It codes for CASSSRDRTADTQYF.

This clonotype came up many times. This chain uses TRBV19 with TRBJ1-6, with 8 bases aligning to TRBD1. The ends lost 7 bases at V and 9 bases at J; junction bases unmatched: 5. CDR1 is LNHDA, CDR2 SQIVND, per germline (reference sequence). The CDR3 contains 13 residues. CDR3 sequence reads: CASKDRETSPLHF. The CDR3 bases are TGTGCCAGTAAGGACAGGGAGACTTCACCCCTCCACTTT.

The chain recombines TRBV12-5 with TRBJ2-1; D is unclear. Trimming shortened V by 8 bases and J by 3 bases, and 8 bases separated the two germline ends. This CDR3 has 12 amino acids. Germline V gene lookup returns CDR1 LGHNT and CDR2 FRNRAP. The CDR3 DNA reads TGTGCTAGTACTGGTCGCTACAATGAGCAGTTCTTC. This gives the protein CASTGRYNEQFF.

This rearrangement joins TRBV3-1 to TRBJ2-7; the D gene is possibly TRBD1 (6 bases). CDR3 size: 15 residues. V lost 4 bases and J lost 4, with 17 bases in between. In germline, CDR1 is LGHDT, CDR2 YNNKEL (reference sequence). The CDR3 region is CASSPPEGHRYEQYF. The CDR3, as DNA: TGTGCCAGCAGCCCCCCAGAGGGACACCGATACGAGCAGTACTTC.

This clonotype was seen repeatedly, ten times or more. V usage is TRBV12-3 or TRBV12-4 and J usage is TRBJ2-3; TRBD2 matches 10 bases. J was trimmed by 2 bases and V by 6 bases; bases with no gene match: 8. The CDR3 totals 16 residues. The CDR3 region has the DNA TGTGCCAGCAGCTCCCCACTAGCGGGAAACACAGATACGCAGTATTTT. It encodes CASSSPLAGNTDTQYF.

The chain recombines TRBV3-1 with TRBJ2-1; the D gene is possibly TRBD2 (6 bases). CDR1 LGHDT and CDR2 YNNKEL come from the germline V gene (reference sequence). V lost 1 base, J lost 9 bases, and 10 bases lay in between. This CDR3 has 13 residues. In DNA form, the CDR3 reads TGTGCCAGCAGCCAAGTTGGCGGGATTGAGCAGTTCTTC. It specifies CASSQVGGIEQFF.

This clonotype was seen repeatedly, ten times or more. J is TRBJ1-2 and V is TRBV20-1; a weak D match, TRBD1 (5 bases). Deletions cut 6 bases from V and 0 bases from J, with 14 bases between. This CDR3 contains 14 residues. Germline CDR1 and CDR2: DFQATT and SNEGSKA (reference sequence). The CDR3: CSAGPQLSNYGYTF. The CDR3 DNA follows: TGCAGTGCGGGGCCACAGCTATCTAACTATGGCTACACCTTC.

This clonotype was counted a few times. The chain has TRBV2 and TRBJ1-2; 9 bases are shared with TRBD1. The germline gives CDR1 SNHLY, CDR2 FYNNEI. The junction had 3 bases not matched to a gene; V was cut back by 5 bases and J by 2 bases. The CDR3 contains 14 residues. Written as DNA, the CDR3 is TGTGCCAGCAGTCGGGGGACAGGGAACTATGGCTACACCTTC. This encodes CASSRGTGNYGYTF.

This clonotype was recorded many times. The V gene is TRBV20-1, the J gene TRBJ1-2; 8 nucleotides match TRBD1. Germline V gene sequence: CDR1 DFQATT, CDR2 SNEGSKA (reference sequence). The length of the CDR3 is 13 residues. J lost 8 bases, V lost 6 bases, and 11 bases had no gene match. CDR3 sequence reads: CSATRQGARGYTF. CDR3 sequence (DNA): TGCAGTGCCACGCGGCAGGGGGCGCGGGGCTACACCTTC.

This clonotype was detected ten times or more. In DNA, the CDR3 is TGTGCCAGCACGATGACAGGGGGGAACACTGAAGCTTTCTTT. Protein product: CASTMTGGNTEAFF. This rearrangement joins TRBV2 to TRBJ1-1; 9 nucleotides line up with TRBD1. Germline CDR1 reads SNHLY; CDR2 reads FYNNEI. Trimming took 7 bases from V and 1 from J; bases not matched to a gene: 4. The CDR3 runs 14 residues. Combining the CDR3 with reference TRBV2 and TRBJ1-1 gives the whole variable domain EPEVTQTPSHQVTQMGQEVILRCVPISNHLYFYWYRQILGQKVEFLVSFYNNEISEKSEIFDDQFSVERPDGSNFTLKIRSTKLEDSAMYFCASTMTGGNTEAFFGQGTRLTVV.

The V and J genes are TRBV28 and TRBJ2-7, with 10 bases that match TRBD1. CDR3 length: 16 residues. Trimming removed 5 bases from V and 4 bases from J; junction bases left unmatched: 11. The V gene's germline CDR1 is MDHEN and CDR2 SYDVKM. The CDR3 protein is CASSPSGTGALYEQYF. Written as DNA, the CDR3 is TGTGCCAGCAGTCCTTCCGGGACAGGGGCTCTTTACGAGCAGTACTTC.

In this sample, this clonotype turned up many times. This chain uses TRBV4-3 with TRBJ2-3, with 7 nucleotides matching TRBD2. The V and J ends lost 4 bases and 4 bases, in that order; junction bases with no gene match: 8. CDR3 length: 15 residues. Per germline, CDR1 LGHNA and CDR2 YSLEER. The CDR3 protein is CASSLRAGAPDTQYF. The CDR3 region has the DNA TGCGCCAGCAGCCTCAGGGCGGGAGCCCCAGATACGCAGTATTTT.